Each of the 23 T cell receptor beta chains below was sequenced from the same sample in a study of T cells in Graves' hyperthyroidism and ophthalmopathy. Template material for amplifying TCR beta CDR3 regions consisted of RNA transcripts. An initial round of RT-PCR targeting the TCR CDR3 relied on the HTBI primer set. TCRdb recomputed calls from the multiplex PCR reads with MiXCR, one row per CDR3 protein. This sample has 300,000 to 400,000 distinct CDR3 sequences, with roughly 13% found just once. The sequenced sample consisted of blood. These receptors came from a woman under 30 with Graves' hyperthyroidism.

This clonotype has at least ten counts. The V call is TRBV6-2 or TRBV6-3, the J call TRBJ1-2, with 7 bases that match TRBD1. V shed 10 bases, J shed 4 bases, and the junction held 15 bases outside the gene matches. The CDR3 runs 15 residues. CDR1 and CDR2 (germline): MNHEY, SVGEGT. The CDR3 reads CATQIDRAVSYGYTF. In nucleotides, the CDR3 is TGTGCCACCCAGATCGACAGGGCGGTATCCTATGGCTACACCTTC.

The chain uses TRBV3-1 and TRBJ1-6; D gene unclear. The CDR3 consists of 13 residues. The germline V and J ends were trimmed by 0 bases and 12 bases, with 9 bases remaining between them. CDR1 is LGHDT and CDR2 is YNNKEL in the germline V gene (reference sequence). The DNA of the CDR3 is TGTGCCAGCAGCCAAGAATACAAAGTACCCCTCCACTTT. Its protein product is CASSQEYKVPLHF.

This clonotype was counted at least ten times. The J gene is TRBJ1-3, the V gene TRBV7-3, with a weak D call TRBD1 (5 bases). Germline CDR1 reads SGHTA; CDR2 reads FQGTGA. The CDR3 consists of 15 residues. Trimming cost V 0 bases and J 2 bases, with 8 bases left between them. The DNA of the CDR3 is TGTGCCAGCAGCTTAACAGGGGTGGCTGGAAACACCATATATTTT. This codes for CASSLTGVAGNTIYF.

For this clonotype: Being one base from a much bigger clone, this may be a read error. This rearrangement joins TRBV19 to TRBJ2-3, with 12 bases identical to TRBD2. The CDR3 runs to 16 residues. J lost 4 bases, V lost 6 bases, and 8 bases had no gene match. CDR1 and CDR2 (germline): LNHDA, SQIVND (reference sequence). This CDR3 reads CASRRTSGKGADTQYF. The CDR3 DNA sequence: TGTGCCAGTAGACGGACTAGCGGGAAGGGGGCAGATACGCAGTATTTT.

This clonotype was picked up a small number of times. V gene TRBV20-1 combines with J gene TRBJ2-2, with D hard to call. The CDR3 loop spans 14 amino acids. CDR1 DFQATT and CDR2 SNEGSKA come from the germline V gene (reference sequence). Deletions cut 3 bases from V and 2 bases from J, with 10 bases between. The CDR3 spells CSARSDQNTGELFF. DNA for the CDR3: TGCAGTGCTAGGTCGGACCAAAACACCGGGGAGCTGTTTTTT.

This clonotype was counted at least ten times. The genes are TRBV7-6 and TRBJ1-3, with 12 bases matching TRBD1. Germline V gene lookup returns CDR1 SGHVS and CDR2 FNYEAQ. V trimming: 0 bases; J trimming: 4 bases; junction bases outside the gene matches: 4. The CDR3 contains 17 residues. The CDR3 DNA sequence: TGTGCCAGCAGCTTAGCTCCCGGGACAGGGGGCGGAAACACCATATATTTT. Protein: CASSLAPGTGGGNTIYF.

This clonotype came up a few times. The chain recombines TRBV29-1 with TRBJ2-3, with D tentatively TRBD1 (5 bases). The V end lost 5 bases, the J end lost 5 bases, and 11 bases lay between the germline ends. This CDR3 has 12 amino acids. Germline V gene data show CDR1 as SQVTM and CDR2 as ANQGSEA. The CDR3 sequence is CSVNTGEDTQYF. The DNA for the CDR3 is TGCAGCGTTAACACAGGAGAAGATACGCAGTATTTT.

This chain uses TRBV7-2 with TRBJ1-2; the D gene is possibly TRBD1 (6 bases). V lost 5 bases and J 0 bases, leaving 10 bases between the germline ends. This CDR3 spans 14 amino acids. CDR1 is SGHTA, CDR2 FQGNSA, per germline. The chain's CDR3 is CASSRDIPNYGYTF. CDR3 DNA sequence: TGTGCCAGCAGCCGGGACATCCCTAACTATGGCTACACCTTC.

This clonotype showed up many times. The rearrangement joins TRBV27 to TRBJ1-2, with D perhaps TRBD1 (5 bases). V was cut by 2 bases and J by 5 bases, with 9 bases left in between. The CDR3 length is 13 residues. CDR1 is MNHEY and CDR2 is SMNVEV in the germline V gene (reference sequence). The CDR3 is CASSLGTGYGYTF. The CDR3 DNA is TGTGCCAGCAGTTTAGGGACGGGGTATGGCTACACCTTC.

Regarding this clonotype: This sequence may be a read error, since a much larger clone differs from it by one base. This chain uses TRBV20-1 with TRBJ1-3; D gene ambiguous. Germline assignment: CDR1 DFQATT and CDR2 SNEGSKA (reference sequence). V was cut by 1 base and J by 0 bases, with 4 bases left in between. This CDR3 is 13 amino acids long. DNA of the CDR3: TGCAGTGCTAGAGCAGGCTCTGGAAACACCATATATTTT. This sequence encodes CSARAGSGNTIYF.

In this sample, this clonotype turned up many times. The V gene is TRBV20-1, the J gene TRBJ2-3, with 7 positions matching TRBD2. CDR1 and CDR2 (germline): DFQATT, SNEGSKA (reference sequence). With 5 bases clipped from V and 3 bases from J, the junction kept 11 bases outside the gene matches. This CDR3 has 15 amino acids. In DNA, the CDR3 is TGCAGTGCTTCCCGACTGAGCGGGGCTACAGATACGCAGTATTTT. Its protein is CSASRLSGATDTQYF.

This clonotype was recorded many times. The chain's CDR3 is CASSVGGDEQFF. The CDR3 DNA is TGTGCCAGCAGTGTCGGTGGCGATGAGCAGTTCTTC. The chain is built from TRBV13 and TRBJ2-1; D not resolved. Trimming took 6 bases from V and 8 from J, leaving 11 bases between them. Germline V CDR1 and CDR2: PRHDT, FYEKMQ (reference sequence). This CDR3 is 12 amino acids long. The full variable domain, its missing parts supplied by reference TRBV13 and TRBJ2-1, is AAGVIQSPRHLIKEKRETATLKCYPIPRHDTVYWYQQGPGQDPQFLISFYEKMQSDKGSIPDRFSAQQFSDYHSELNMSSLELGDSALYFCASSVGGDEQFFGPGTRLTVL.

Note on this clonotype: One base away lies a much larger clone, so this may be a sequencing read error. The chain employs TRBV2 and TRBJ1-1, with D perhaps matching TRBD1 (5 bases). Germline V gives CDR1 SNHLY, CDR2 FYNNEI. CDR3 length: 13 residues. The CDR3 DNA is TGTGCCAGCAGGGAGGGGTTGGGCACTGAAGCTTCCTTT. Translated: CASREGLGTEASF.

Remarks on this clonotype: An end of the junction does not agree with germline; a read error may underlie this. The rearrangement uses TRBV7-6 and TRBJ2-1, with 7 bases identical to TRBD2. Near its end, the DNA agrees better with TRBJ2-7, so the J call may be wrong. Germline-derived CDR1 and CDR2 are SGHVS and FNYEAQ. This CDR3 is 17 amino acids long. The CDR3 loop reads CASSLASGEGPHNEQYF. The DNA for the CDR3 is TGTGCTAGCAGCTTAGCGAGCGGGGAGGGTCCCCACAATGAGCAGTACTTC.

The chain links TRBV10-3 to TRBJ1-3; a possible D gene is TRBD1 (5 bases). The CDR3 consists of 15 residues. V was pared by 3 bases and J by 1 base, with 10 bases between. The germline CDR1 and CDR2 sequences are ENHRY and SYGVKD. Written as DNA, the CDR3 is TGTGCCATCAGTGAACCCGGGGGGTCTGGAAACACCATATATTTT. The encoded protein is CAISEPGGSGNTIYF.

This chain uses TRBV5-6 with TRBJ1-1; 8 bases fit TRBD1. The CDR3 spans 12 residues. V lost 4 bases, J lost 7 bases, and 3 bases stayed unmatched. The germline gives CDR1 SGHDT, CDR2 YYEEEE. CDR3 DNA sequence: TGTGCCAGCAGCACCGACAGGGGTGAAGCTTTCTTT. It encodes CASSTDRGEAFF.

Concerning this clonotype: This may stem from a read error, because a much larger clone lies one nucleotide away. The V call is TRBV18, the J call TRBJ1-1; D unclear. CDR1 and CDR2 (germline): KGHSH, LQKENI. This CDR3 comprises 14 residues. With 8 bases removed from V and 3 bases from J, the gap between germline ends came to 16 bases. The CDR3, as DNA: TGTGCCAGCCCACTAAATTCGGGTGACACTGAAGCTTTCTTT. It specifies CASPLNSGDTEAFF.

In this sample, this clonotype turned up many times. This rearrangement joins TRBV9 to TRBJ2-1; a possible D gene is TRBD2 (7 bases). Trimming pared 9 bases from V and 0 bases from J, leaving 13 bases between. The CDR3 has 14 residues. The germline V gene has CDR1 SGDLS and CDR2 YYNGEE. CDR3 amino acids: CATSGGSSYNEQFF. The CDR3 DNA reads as TGTGCCACCTCGGGGGGCAGCTCCTACAATGAGCAGTTCTTC.

This clonotype was counted many times. This chain links TRBV27 with TRBJ2-7; no firm D call. This CDR3 region has 15 residues. The germline V and J ends were trimmed by 5 bases and 4 bases, with 18 bases remaining between them. Germline V gene sequence: CDR1 MNHEY, CDR2 SMNVEV (reference sequence). Written as DNA, the CDR3 is TGTGCCAGCAGTCCCACCGGACGGTTAGATTACGAGCAGTACTTC. It encodes CASSPTGRLDYEQYF.

The rearrangement uses TRBV10-3 and TRBJ2-7; 11 nucleotides agree with TRBD2. Germline lookup yields CDR1 ENHRY and CDR2 SYGVKD. CDR3 size: 14 residues. V dropped 5 bases and J dropped 3; count of bases not matched to a gene: 3. As DNA, the CDR3 is TGTGCCATCAGTTCCGGGACTAGCGGCTACGAGCAGTACTTC. It yields the protein CAISSGTSGYEQYF.

This clonotype was seen ten or more times. This chain connects TRBV6-1 to TRBJ2-1; 13 bases fit TRBD2. Germline assignment: CDR1 MNHNS and CDR2 SASEGT. Trimming cost V 6 bases and J 10 bases; bases outside gene matches: 9. This CDR3 has 15 amino acids. The CDR3 DNA reads as TGTGCCAGCAGCCCAGGGACTAGCGGGAAGAGGGAGCAGTTCTTC. Its protein is CASSPGTSGKREQFF.

Ten or more counts support this clonotype. The V gene is TRBV20-1, the J gene TRBJ2-3; 7 positions agree with TRBD1. The germline CDR1 and CDR2 sequences are DFQATT and SNEGSKA (reference sequence). The CDR3 has 13 residues. V shed 7 bases, J shed 6 bases, and the junction held 10 bases outside the gene matches. CDR3 sequence: CSVYEQGWDTQYF. The CDR3, as DNA: TGCAGTGTCTACGAACAGGGGTGGGATACGCAGTATTTT.

Details on this clonotype: A much larger clone lies one base from this, so it may be a read error. This chain connects TRBV7-3 to TRBJ2-3; either TRBD1 or TRBD2 may fit D (6 bases each). The germline gives CDR1 SGHTA, CDR2 FQGTGA. This CDR3 contains 15 residues. The chain's CDR3 is CASSLAGHSTNTQYF. The CDR3 DNA sequence: TGTGCCAGCAGCTTAGCGGGACATAGCACAAATACGCAGTATTTT. Combining the CDR3 with reference TRBV7-3 and TRBJ2-3 gives the whole variable domain GAGVSQTPSNKVTEKGKYVELRCDPISGHTALYWYRQSLGQGPEFLIYFQGTGAADDSGLPNDRFFAVRPEGSVSTLKIQRTERGDSAVYLCASSLAGHSTNTQYFGPGTRLTVL.